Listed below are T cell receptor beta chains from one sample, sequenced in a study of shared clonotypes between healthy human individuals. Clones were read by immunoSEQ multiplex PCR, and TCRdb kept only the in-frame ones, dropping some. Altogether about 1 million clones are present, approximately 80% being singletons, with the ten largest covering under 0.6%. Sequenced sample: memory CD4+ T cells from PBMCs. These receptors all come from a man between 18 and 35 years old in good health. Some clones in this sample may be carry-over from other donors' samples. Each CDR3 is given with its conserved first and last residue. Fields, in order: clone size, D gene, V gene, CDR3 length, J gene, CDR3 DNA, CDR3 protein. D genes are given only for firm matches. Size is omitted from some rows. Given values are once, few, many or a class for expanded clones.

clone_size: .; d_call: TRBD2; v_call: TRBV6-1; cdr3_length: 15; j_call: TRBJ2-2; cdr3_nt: TGTGCCAGCAGGGGACTAGCGGGAGGGACCGGGGAGCTGTTTTTT; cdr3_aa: CASRGLAGGTGELFF
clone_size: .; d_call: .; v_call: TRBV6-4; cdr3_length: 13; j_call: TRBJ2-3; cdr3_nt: TGTGCCAGCAGCTCAGTGAGCACAGATACGCAGTATTTT; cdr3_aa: CASSSVSTDTQYF
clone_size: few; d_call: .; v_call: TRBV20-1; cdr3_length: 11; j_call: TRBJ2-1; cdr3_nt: TGCAGTGCAGGACCAGCGCATGAGCAGTTCTTC; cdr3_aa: CSAGPAHEQFF
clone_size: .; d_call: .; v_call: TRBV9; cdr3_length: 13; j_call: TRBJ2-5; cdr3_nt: TGTGCCAGCAGCGTACAGGTAACGGAGACCCAGTACTTC; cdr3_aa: CASSVQVTETQYF
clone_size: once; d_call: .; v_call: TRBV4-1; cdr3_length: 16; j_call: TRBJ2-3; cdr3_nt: TGCGCCAGCAGCCCACAAGTGGGGGCCACCACAGATACGCAGTATTTT; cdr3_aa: CASSPQVGATTDTQYF
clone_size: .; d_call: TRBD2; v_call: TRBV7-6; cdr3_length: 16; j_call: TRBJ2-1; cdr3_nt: TGTGCCAGCAGCTTAGAGGGACTAGTATCCTACAATGAGCAGTTCTTC; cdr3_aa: CASSLEGLVSYNEQFF
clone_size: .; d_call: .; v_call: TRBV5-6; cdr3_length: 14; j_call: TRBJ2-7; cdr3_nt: TGTGCCAGCAGCGAGGGACCCAGTCTTTACGAGCAGTACTTC; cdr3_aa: CASSEGPSLYEQYF
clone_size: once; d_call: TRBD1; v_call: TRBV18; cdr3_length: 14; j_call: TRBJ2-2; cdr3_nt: TGTGCCAGCTCACGTAGACAGGGTCCCGGGGAGCTGTTTTTT; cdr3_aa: CASSRRQGPGELFF
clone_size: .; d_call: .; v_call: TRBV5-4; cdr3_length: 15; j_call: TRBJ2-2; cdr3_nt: TGTGCCAGCAGCCCTACCGGGGACCTCACCGGGGAGCTGTTTTTT; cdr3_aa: CASSPTGDLTGELFF
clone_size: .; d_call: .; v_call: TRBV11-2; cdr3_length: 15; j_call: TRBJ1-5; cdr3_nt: TGTGCCAGCAGCGAGGACGGAAATAGCAATCAGCCCCAGCATTTT; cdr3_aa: CASSEDGNSNQPQHF
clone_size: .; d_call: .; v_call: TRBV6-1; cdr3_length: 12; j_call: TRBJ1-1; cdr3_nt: TGTGCCAGCAAACTATCGGAGCAGCAAGCTTTCTTT; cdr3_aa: CASKLSEQQAFF
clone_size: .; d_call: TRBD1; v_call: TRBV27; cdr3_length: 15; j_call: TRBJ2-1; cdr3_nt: TGTGCCAGCAGTTTACGACAGGGCCCCCGAGATAGGCAGTTCTTC; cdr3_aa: CASSLRQGPRDRQFF
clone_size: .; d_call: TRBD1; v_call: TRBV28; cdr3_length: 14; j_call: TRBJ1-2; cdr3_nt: TGTGCCAGCAGTCTGACAGGGGTGGAAGGTGGCTACACCTTC; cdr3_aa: CASSLTGVEGGYTF
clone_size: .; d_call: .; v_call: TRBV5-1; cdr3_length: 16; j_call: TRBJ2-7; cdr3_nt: TGCGCCAGCAGCTTCTTCGGGGCGGGTAGCTCCTACGAGCAGTACTTC; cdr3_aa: CASSFFGAGSSYEQYF
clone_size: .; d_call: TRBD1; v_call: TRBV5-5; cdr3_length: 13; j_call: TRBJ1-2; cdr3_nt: TGTGCCAGCAGCTTCCCAGGGGGCTATGGCTACACCTTC; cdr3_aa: CASSFPGGYGYTF
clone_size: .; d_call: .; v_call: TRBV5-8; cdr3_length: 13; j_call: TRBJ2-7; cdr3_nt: TGTGCCAGCAAGGGACTCCTTACTGACGAGCAGTACTTC; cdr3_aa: CASKGLLTDEQYF
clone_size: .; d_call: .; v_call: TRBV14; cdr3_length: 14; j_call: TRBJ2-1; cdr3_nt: TGTGCCAGCGGTTCGCTAGCGCTCCACAATGAGCAGTTCTTC; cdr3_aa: CASGSLALHNEQFF
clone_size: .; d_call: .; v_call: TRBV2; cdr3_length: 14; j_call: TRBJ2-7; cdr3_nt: TGTGCCAGCGGAGTTGATCGTATCTCCTACGAGCAGTACTTC; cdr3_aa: CASGVDRISYEQYF
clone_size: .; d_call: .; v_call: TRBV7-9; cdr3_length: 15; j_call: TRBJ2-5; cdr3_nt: TGTGCCAGCAGCTTAGGGGGAAATGTCCAAGAGACCCAGTACTTC; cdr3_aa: CASSLGGNVQETQYF
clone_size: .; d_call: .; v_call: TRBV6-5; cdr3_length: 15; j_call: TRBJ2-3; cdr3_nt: TGTGCCAGCAGTTACTCCCCTACAGGCACAGATACGCAGTATTTT; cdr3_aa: CASSYSPTGTDTQYF
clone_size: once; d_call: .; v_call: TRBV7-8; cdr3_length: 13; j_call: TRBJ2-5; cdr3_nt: TGTGCCAGCAGCTTACCGGGCCCGGAGACCCAGTACTTC; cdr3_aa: CASSLPGPETQYF
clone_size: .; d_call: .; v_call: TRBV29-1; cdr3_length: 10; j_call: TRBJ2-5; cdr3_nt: TGCAGCATCCGACTAGAGACCCAGTACTTC; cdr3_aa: CSIRLETQYF
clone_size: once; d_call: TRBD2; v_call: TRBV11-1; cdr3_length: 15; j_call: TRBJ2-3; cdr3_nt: TGTGCCAGCAGTGCTAGCGGGGCCAGCACAGATACGCAGTATTTT; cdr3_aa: CASSASGASTDTQYF
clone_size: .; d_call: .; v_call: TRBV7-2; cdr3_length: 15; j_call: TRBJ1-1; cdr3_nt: TGTGCCAGCAGCTTGGGAGGTTGGGGGAACACTGAAGCTTTCTTT; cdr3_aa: CASSLGGWGNTEAFF
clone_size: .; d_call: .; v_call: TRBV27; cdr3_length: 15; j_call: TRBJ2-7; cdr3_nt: TGTGCCAGCAGTTTAGGACTGGGACGGAACTACGAGCAGTACTTC; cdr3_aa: CASSLGLGRNYEQYF
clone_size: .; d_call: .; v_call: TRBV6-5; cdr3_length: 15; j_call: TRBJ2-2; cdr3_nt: TGTGCCAGCAGTTACCGAACTACCCACACCGGGGAGCTGTTTTTT; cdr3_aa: CASSYRTTHTGELFF
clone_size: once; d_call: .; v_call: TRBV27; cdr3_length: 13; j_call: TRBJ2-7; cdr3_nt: TGTGCCAGCGGGACGATCTATGACTACGAGCAGTACTTC; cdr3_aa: CASGTIYDYEQYF
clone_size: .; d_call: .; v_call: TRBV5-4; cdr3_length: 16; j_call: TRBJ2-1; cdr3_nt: TGTGCCAGCAGCTCAGCGGGCCCAAGCTCCTACAATGAGCAGTTCTTC; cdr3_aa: CASSSAGPSSYNEQFF
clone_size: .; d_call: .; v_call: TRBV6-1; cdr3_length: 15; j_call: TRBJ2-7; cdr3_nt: TGTGCCAGCAGTGAAACGGGGGACGGTCCCTACGAGCAGTACTTC; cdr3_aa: CASSETGDGPYEQYF
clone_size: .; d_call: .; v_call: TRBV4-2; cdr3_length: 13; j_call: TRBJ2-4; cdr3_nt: TGTGCCAGCAGCCAAGCGACCCTCTACATTCAGTACTTC; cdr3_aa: CASSQATLYIQYF
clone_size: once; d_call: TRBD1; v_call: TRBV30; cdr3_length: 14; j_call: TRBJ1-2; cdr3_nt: TGTGCCTGGAGGCTGCGGACAGGGTTTGTGGGCTACACCTTC; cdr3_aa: CAWRLRTGFVGYTF
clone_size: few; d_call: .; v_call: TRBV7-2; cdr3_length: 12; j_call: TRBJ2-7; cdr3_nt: TGTGCCAGCAGCTCCGACAACTACGAGCAGTACTTC; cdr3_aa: CASSSDNYEQYF
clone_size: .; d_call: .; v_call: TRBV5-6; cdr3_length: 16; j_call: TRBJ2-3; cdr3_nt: TGTGCCAGCAGCTCAGGGACTGGAGAGTTCACAGATACGCAGTATTTT; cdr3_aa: CASSSGTGEFTDTQYF
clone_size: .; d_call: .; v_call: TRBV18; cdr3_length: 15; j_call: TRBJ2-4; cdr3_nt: TGTGCCAGCTCACCATCCCACCCGATACGTGACATTCAGTACTTC; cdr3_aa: CASSPSHPIRDIQYF
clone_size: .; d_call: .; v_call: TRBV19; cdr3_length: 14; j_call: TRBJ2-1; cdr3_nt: TGTGCCAGTAGTATAGTCGGACGTGGCGATGAGCAGTTCTTC; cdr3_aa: CASSIVGRGDEQFF
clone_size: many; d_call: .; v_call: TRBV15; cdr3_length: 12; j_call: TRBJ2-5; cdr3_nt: TGTGCCACCAGCCAGGGGTGGGAGACCCAGTACTTC; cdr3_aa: CATSQGWETQYF
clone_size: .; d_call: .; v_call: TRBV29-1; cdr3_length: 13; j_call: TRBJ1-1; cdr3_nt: TGCAGCGTCCTGGGGACTTTGAACACTGAAGCTTTCTTT; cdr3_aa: CSVLGTLNTEAFF
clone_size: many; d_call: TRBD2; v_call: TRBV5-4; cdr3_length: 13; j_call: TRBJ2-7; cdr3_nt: TGTGCCAGCAGCCTGGGGGAGGGATACGAGCAGTACTTC; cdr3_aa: CASSLGEGYEQYF
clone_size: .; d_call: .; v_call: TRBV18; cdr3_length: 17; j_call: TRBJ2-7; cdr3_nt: TGTGCCAGCTCACCACCCGTGGGCGCCCAGCGAGCCTACGAGCAGTACTTC; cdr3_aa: CASSPPVGAQRAYEQYF